This T cell receptor beta chain was captured by sequencing in a study of CD8+CD57+ T cells in acquired aplastic anemia. An expansion of CD8+CD57+ cells by flow cytometry had been shown in patients chosen for sequencing. Each patient had severe acquired aplastic anemia. Genomic DNA, serving as template, underwent TCR beta VDJ and CDR3 profiling. TCRdb redid the calling of the reads with MiXCR, one entry per CDR3 protein. Altogether fewer than 200,000 distinct CDR3 sequences are present, approximately 48% being singletons, with the ten largest covering 13%. Germline assignment: CDR1 MNHEY and CDR2 SVGEGT. Trimming left V 4 bases short and J 12 bases short, with 12 bases between. This CDR3 is built from 12 residues.

The rearrangement joins TRBV6-2 or TRBV6-3 to TRBJ1-4; D is uncertain. The sequence was obtained from a human donor with aplastic anemia. The sequencing sample was made of sorted CD4+, CD8+, or CD8+CD57+ T cells (not recorded which) from PBMCs. CDR3 DNA sequence: TGTGCCAGCAGTTTTTCGGTTTGGGAACTGTTTTTT. Its protein product is CASSFSVWELFF.